One T cell receptor beta chain is described in this entry. The germline CDR1 and CDR2 sequences are SGHDT and YYEEEE. This CDR3 comprises 14 residues. V gave up 4 bases and J gave up 6 bases, with 14 bases separating them. This record belongs to a study of blood T cell repertoires in COVID-19. Study information: Some COVID-19 samples were acute and others convalescent; all came from the United States, Italy and Spain. PBMCs, B-cell-depleted T cells, or T cells provided the cDNA or gDNA that made up the material.

Per the study methods: Estimates of nucleated cell counts were drawn from the amplification of reference gene primers. Generated by immunoSEQ multiplex PCR, the TCRdb table keeps only in-frame clones and is missing some. That table gives V, J and clone size, and the DNA gave D and trimming. The profile covers tens of thousands of clones, with 60% to 80% appearing a single time and around 19% taken by the ten largest. Sequencing used peripheral blood. The origin of this receptor is a human donor with active or convalescent COVID-19. The donor label of this sample is uncertain. The chain uses TRBV5-6 and TRBJ2-1, with D possibly TRBD2 on 6 matching bases. The CDR3 reads CASSRPTRGNEQFF. CDR3 in DNA: TGTGCCAGCAGCCGTCCGACTAGAGGCAATGAGCAGTTCTTC. The entire variable domain, with the rest obtained from reference TRBV5-6 and TRBJ2-1, is as follows: DAGVTQSPTHLIKTRGQQVTLRCSPKSGHDTVSWYQQALGQGPQFIFQYYEEEERQRGNFPDRFSGHQFPNYSSELNVNALLLGDSALYLCASSRPTRGNEQFFGPGTRLTVL.